These 25 T cell receptor beta chains came from one sample sequenced in a study of T cell responses to AZD1222 COVID-19 vaccine. Data came from immunoSEQ multiplex PCR; TCRdb stores just in-frame clones and leaves some out. This sample has about 140,000 clones, with almost 90% found just once. Here the sequenced sample was peripheral blood, taken on day 0 of AZD1222 vaccination. These receptors were taken from an adult in good health.

This chain links TRBV5-4 with TRBJ2-2; weak D call: TRBD1 (5 bases). Trimming pared 0 bases from V and 5 bases from J, leaving 11 bases between. Germline values: CDR1 SGHNT, CDR2 YYREEE (reference sequence). The CDR3 contains 15 residues. The CDR3 nucleotides read TGTGCCAGCAGCTTGGCCAGGGTGGGTACCGGGGAGCTGTTTTTT. Translated, it gives CASSLARVGTGELFF.

This chain links TRBV7-9 with TRBJ2-1, with 7 bases identical to TRBD2. This CDR3 region has 17 residues. The germline V gene encodes CDR1 SEHNR and CDR2 FQNEAQ (reference sequence). J gave up 3 bases and V 4 bases, and 12 bases lay outside the gene matches. CDR3 region: CASSSTEAGSYYNEQFF. The CDR3 region has the DNA TGTGCCAGCAGCTCCACCGAAGCGGGATCTTACTACAATGAGCAGTTCTTC. The full variable domain, with the rest looked up from reference TRBV7-9 and TRBJ2-1, is DTGVSQNPRHKITKRGQNVTFRCDPISEHNRLYWYRQTLGQGPEFLTYFQNEAQLEKSRLLSDRFSAERPKGSFSTLEIQRTEQGDSAMYLCASSSTEAGSYYNEQFFGPGTRLTVL.

The chain uses TRBV2 and TRBJ1-1; the D gene is possibly TRBD1 (6 bases). V was pared by 7 bases and J by 1 base, with 10 bases between. From germline, CDR1 is SNHLY and CDR2 FYNNEI. The CDR3 length is 13 residues. Here the CDR3 DNA reads TGTGCCAGCACCTCACAGGGGAACACTGAAGCTTTCTTT. Its translation is CASTSQGNTEAFF.

V is TRBV30 and J is TRBJ1-1; no clear D gene. Deletions cut 0 bases from V and 5 bases from J, with 10 bases between. From germline, CDR1 is GTSNPN and CDR2 SVGIG (reference sequence). This CDR3 region has 13 residues. CDR3 DNA: TGTGCCTGGAGTGTGGAACACTTGACTGAAGCTTTCTTT. Amino acid sequence: CAWSVEHLTEAFF. Variable domain in full (rest from reference TRBV30 and TRBJ1-1): SQTIHQWPATLVQPVGSPLSLECTVEGTSNPNLYWYRQAAGRGLQLLFYSVGIGQISSEVPQNLSASRPQDRQFILSSKKLLLSDSGFYLCAWSVEHLTEAFFGQGTRLTVV.

The CDR3 DNA sequence: TGTGCCAGCAGCAGGGGGCATACGGATGGCTACACCTTC. Protein: CASSRGHTDGYTF. The rearrangement links TRBV9 to TRBJ1-2; 7 bases are a match to TRBD1. CDR1 is SGDLS and CDR2 is YYNGEE in the germline V gene. This CDR3 comprises 13 residues. J gave up 6 bases and V 4 bases, and 6 bases lay outside the gene matches.

The rearrangement joins TRBV6-5 to TRBJ1-3; D perhaps matches TRBD1 (6 bases). Per the germline V gene, CDR1 is MNHEY and CDR2 is SVGAGI. Trimming stripped 6 bases from V and 2 bases from J, with 17 bases between. CDR3 size: 16 residues. CDR3 protein: CASSYRVLGPGNTIYF. CDR3 in DNA: TGTGCCAGCAGCTACAGGGTACTAGGTCCTGGAAACACCATATATTTT.

This chain uses TRBV11-3 with TRBJ2-5; 10 bases map to TRBD2. The CDR3 runs to 15 residues. V was clipped by 5 bases and J by 4 bases; unmatched bases: 7. The germline V gene encodes CDR1 SGHNT and CDR2 YENEEA. The CDR3 nucleotides read TGTGCCAGCAGCGTCGGGACTAGCGTCCCAGAGACCCAGTACTTC. Translating it yields CASSVGTSVPETQYF.

The V call is TRBV27, the J call TRBJ1-4; no clear D gene. CDR1 is MNHEY and CDR2 is SMNVEV in the germline V gene (reference sequence). The CDR3 totals 17 residues. The V and J ends lost 4 bases and 4 bases respectively, with 19 bases between them. Here the CDR3 reads CASSSGWEGQLNEKLFF. The CDR3 DNA reads as TGTGCCAGCAGTTCGGGATGGGAAGGGCAACTTAATGAAAAACTGTTTTTT. The full variable domain, completed using reference TRBV27 and TRBJ1-4, is EAQVTQNPRYLITVTGKKLTVTCSQNMNHEYMSWYRQDPGLGLRQIYYSMNVEVTDKGDVPEGYKVSRKEKRNFPLILESPSPNQTSLYFCASSSGWEGQLNEKLFFGSGTQLSVL.

V and J are TRBV19 and TRBJ2-7; perhaps TRBD2 as D (6 bases). V was pared by 5 bases and J by 6 bases, with 17 bases between. The V gene's germline CDR1 is LNHDA and CDR2 SQIVND (reference sequence). The CDR3 loop spans 14 amino acids. CDR3 region: CASSHGRAGSEQYF. The CDR3, as DNA: TGTGCCAGTAGTCATGGACGGGCGGGGAGCGAGCAGTACTTC.

The chain employs TRBV9 and TRBJ1-3, with D perhaps TRBD1 (6 bases). Germline CDR1 is SGDLS and CDR2 is YYNGEE. The CDR3 is 12 residues long. Trimming shortened V by 7 bases and J by 8 bases, and 13 bases separated the two germline ends. CDR3 sequence reads: CASGTTPDTIYF. Written as DNA, the CDR3 is TGTGCCAGCGGGACAACCCCGGACACCATATATTTT.

Remarks on this clone: A junction end diverges from the germline sequence, so it may reflect a read error. The chain combines TRBV7-2 with TRBJ2-5; TRBD2 matches 10 bases. This CDR3 spans 15 amino acids. Germline CDR1 and CDR2: SGHTA and FQGNSA. The CDR3 DNA sequence: TGTGCCAGCAGCCTAGCGGGAGAGGGAATAAAGACCCAGTACTTC. It specifies CASSLAGEGIKTQYF.

The chain has TRBV10-3 and TRBJ1-2; tentatively, D is TRBD1 (6 bases). From germline, CDR1 is ENHRY and CDR2 SYGVKD. CDR3 length equals 15 residues. V was pared by 1 base and J by 6 bases, with 15 bases between. The CDR3 loop reads CAISELTGIGDGYTF. CDR3 nucleotides: TGTGCCATCAGTGAGTTAACAGGGATAGGAGATGGCTACACCTTC.

This chain links TRBV10-3 with TRBJ2-1; 11 nucleotides match TRBD2. Trimming at V came to 0 bases and at J to 3 bases, leaving 13 bases not matched to a gene. Germline CDR1 ENHRY, CDR2 SYGVKD. The CDR3 runs to 20 residues. As DNA, the CDR3 is TGTGCCATCAGTGAGTCCCAGGGAAAGGGTGGACTAGCGGGCTACAATGAGCAGTTCTTC. Its protein is CAISESQGKGGLAGYNEQFF.

This clone appeared a single time. The chain couples TRBV28 to TRBJ2-5; 14 bases line up with TRBD2. V dropped 4 bases and J dropped 6; count of bases not matched to a gene: 7. The CDR3 has 16 residues. Germline lookup yields CDR1 MDHEN and CDR2 SYDVKM. The CDR3 DNA follows: TGTGCCAGCAGTTCGATGGGACTAGCGGGAGCCCAGACCCAGTACTTC. It encodes CASSSMGLAGAQTQYF.

The gene calls are TRBV2 and TRBJ2-3; 13 bases align to TRBD2. Per germline, CDR1 SNHLY and CDR2 FYNNEI. This CDR3 is 16 amino acids long. J lost 4 bases, V lost 7 bases, and 8 bases had no gene match. The CDR3 DNA sequence: TGTGCCAGCATAACCGGGACTAGCGGGACAGCAGATACGCAGTATTTT. It codes for CASITGTSGTADTQYF.

This sequence joins TRBV7-9 and TRBJ2-5; 7 bases fit TRBD2. V was pared by 5 bases and J by 5 bases, with 14 bases of the junction left unmatched. The CDR3 consists of 16 residues. Germline-derived CDR1 and CDR2 are SEHNR and FQNEAQ (reference sequence). CDR3 sequence: CASSPPAPGGVETQYF. CDR3 in DNA: TGTGCCAGCAGCCCCCCCGCCCCGGGAGGAGTTGAGACCCAGTACTTC.

The chain combines TRBV27 with TRBJ1-3; D gene uncertain. This CDR3 spans 16 amino acids. Trimming took 3 bases from V and 0 from J, leaving 12 bases between them. Germline assignment: CDR1 MNHEY and CDR2 SMNVEV (reference sequence). The CDR3 sequence: CASSFPTRNSGNTIYF. The DNA for the CDR3 is TGTGCCAGCAGTTTCCCAACTCGAAACTCTGGAAACACCATATATTTT.

This clone was seen just once. The chain is built from TRBV19 and TRBJ1-1; D is perhaps TRBD1 (5 bases). The V end lost 5 bases, the J end lost 8 bases, and 15 bases lay between the germline ends. Germline V gene data show CDR1 as LNHDA and CDR2 as SQIVND (reference sequence). This CDR3 contains 13 residues. DNA of the CDR3: TGTGCCAGTAGTGTCTACCGGGACGGAGAAGCTTTCTTT. This codes for CASSVYRDGEAFF.

The V and J genes are TRBV15 and TRBJ1-2; D gene ambiguous. The CDR3 has 16 residues. CDR1 LNHNV and CDR2 YYDKDF come from the germline V gene (reference sequence). Trimming pared 0 bases from V and 3 bases from J, leaving 14 bases between. DNA of the CDR3: TGTGCCACCAGCAGAGATCGGCAGGTGCCCTACTATGGCTACACCTTC. It encodes CATSRDRQVPYYGYTF.

Here the CDR3 reads CASSQERQDWDTQYF. Written as DNA, the CDR3 is TGCGCCAGCAGCCAAGAAAGACAGGATTGGGATACGCAGTATTTT. The gene calls are TRBV4-3 and TRBJ2-3; D might be TRBD1 (6 bases). From germline, CDR1 is LGHNA and CDR2 YSLEER. CDR3 size: 15 residues. V was trimmed by 0 bases and J by 6 bases, leaving 13 bases between them.

The V call is TRBV24-1, the J call TRBJ1-4; 9 bases align to TRBD1. Per germline, CDR1 KGHDR and CDR2 SFDVKD. V shed 10 bases, J shed 4 bases, and the junction held 3 bases outside the gene matches. The CDR3 loop spans 13 amino acids. The CDR3: CATRDRVNEKLFF. The CDR3 DNA reads as TGTGCCACGAGGGACAGGGTTAATGAAAAACTGTTTTTT.

The rearrangement joins TRBV21-1 to TRBJ1-1. TRBV21-1 is a known pseudogene. The CDR3 runs 17 residues. The CDR3 loop reads CASSKERGGLTGGEAFF. Here the CDR3 DNA reads TGTGCCAGCAGCAAAGAAAGAGGAGGATTGACCGGGGGTGAAGCTTTCTTT.

V and J are TRBV20-1 and TRBJ1-6; D gene unclear. CDR1 is DFQATT and CDR2 is SNEGSKA in the germline V gene (reference sequence). The V gene lost 0 bases and the J gene lost 9 bases, with 3 bases spanning the gap. The CDR3 length is 11 residues. In DNA form, the CDR3 reads TGCAGTGCTAGAGATCTTTCACCCCTCCACTTT. Its protein product is CSARDLSPLHF.

The J gene is TRBJ1-1, the V gene TRBV5-1; D unclear. Germline loops: CDR1 SGHRS, CDR2 YFSETQ. The V and J ends lost 0 bases and 1 base respectively, with 4 bases between them. The CDR3 spans 13 residues. The CDR3 DNA sequence: TGCGCCAGCAGCTTGGGGGGGAACACTGAAGCTTTCTTT. Translation gives CASSLGGNTEAFF.

This chain uses TRBV4-1 with TRBJ2-7; 13 bases are shared with TRBD2. The germline CDR1 and CDR2 sequences are MGHRA and YSYEKL. V was clipped by 0 bases and J by 1 base; unmatched bases: 6. The CDR3 runs to 18 residues. As DNA, the CDR3 is TGCGCCAGCAGCCAAGAAGGACTAGCGGGAGTAGAGTCCTACGAGCAGTACTTC. Protein product: CASSQEGLAGVESYEQYF.